The present entry profiles one TCR beta chain with its context. There is no known antigen for this receptor. One base away there is no much larger clone; base qualities are not given. Repertoires were sampled multiple times during chemoradiotherapy, which allowed clonal expansion in the tumor microenvironment to be followed. The data originate from a study of chemoradiotherapy in HPV16-positive cancers (dated 2022 in TCRdb). Regarding the study in general: Using functional T-cell assays on cells from a couple of HPV16-positive patients, the researchers defined candidate HPV-specific T-cell clones and common TCR motifs. The study set out to ask whether T-cell immunity against the HPV oncoproteins E6 and E7 changes over the course of chemoradiotherapy and whether that immunity affects survival. The candidate HPV-specific TCRs and motifs were then tracked in TCR repertoires from around 86 patients with HPV-related cancers. Summary of the overall study and its limitations: In HPV16-positive patients, expansion of HPV-responsive T cells during chemoradiotherapy was associated with improved recurrence-free survival. The functional definition of HPV-specific T cells came from only two HPV16-positive patients, and the survival association was reported for HPV16-positive patients. Expansion of candidate HPV-specific clones and E7-related TCR motifs was observed in the tumor microenvironment during treatment, whereas no such expansion was observed for non-HPV-specific T cells.

The germline V gene specifies ENHRY as CDR1 and SYGVKD as CDR2. There are 15 amino acids in the CDR3, from cysteine to phenylalanine inclusive. CDR3 DNA is the only sequence kept; it has 45 bases, read in frame from the first base. V and J are trimmed by 6 bases and 8 bases, and the gene matches miss 13 bases of the junction. The library was obtained by the immunoSEQ multiplex PCR assay. Not all clones reach the TCRdb copy of this immuneACCESS table, which keeps in-frame sequences only. Checked studies attribute under half of the gap to unresolved V genes and leave the rest unexplained. In this sample the table shows 11,000 or so clones, over 70% of which occur a single time. Clones ranked in the top ten supply almost 7.5% of the sample.

Sample acquisition took place from a patient who underwent chemoradiotherapy. The sequence was collected from a human donor with HPV-associated anogenital cancer. The sequence is built from TRBV10-3 and TRBJ1-2; TRBD1 matches 9 bases in the middle. The nucleotide sequence reads as follows: TGTGCCATCAGCCGAAACGGACAGGGGCTGGAGGGCTACACCTTC. This codes for CAISRNGQGLEGYTF.